The 27 T cell receptor beta chains below come from one sample, sequenced in a study of T cell responses to AZD1222 COVID-19 vaccine. This table comes from immunoSEQ multiplex PCR, and its TCRdb copy is limited to in-frame clones, with some not included. The sample has 95,000 to 110,000 clones, under 95% seen once. The starting material was peripheral blood, obtained 28 days after the second AZD1222 dose. Receptors were obtained from an adult who received the AZD1222 COVID-19 vaccine.

This clone was found once. The CDR3 DNA follows: TGTGCCACCAGCAGCCCCCTTAGCTACACAGATACGCAGTATTTT. Encoded protein: CATSSPLSYTDTQYF. J is TRBJ2-3 and V is TRBV15; D unresolved. The CDR3 is made up of 15 amino acids. With 3 bases removed from V and 2 bases from J, the gap between germline ends came to 12 bases. Germline V CDR1 and CDR2: LNHNV, YYDKDF (reference sequence).

The chain combines TRBV5-6 with TRBJ2-7; D not resolved. Germline V gene lookup returns CDR1 SGHDT and CDR2 YYEEEE. Trimming stripped 1 base from V and 3 bases from J, with 11 bases between. The CDR3 is 14 amino acids. CDR3 region: CASSLLSPYYEQYF. As DNA, the CDR3 is TGTGCCAGCAGCTTGCTCTCCCCCTACTACGAGCAGTACTTC.

J is TRBJ2-3 and V is TRBV2, with D unresolved. Trimming removed 1 base from V and 9 bases from J, with 14 bases in between. Germline V lookup: CDR1 SNHLY, CDR2 FYNNEI. This CDR3 is 14 amino acids long. The CDR3: CASSEGVGLGTQYF. The CDR3 DNA follows: TGTGCCAGCAGTGAAGGGGTCGGGTTAGGAACGCAGTATTTT.

The gene calls are TRBV3-1 (or the pseudogene TRBV3-2) and TRBJ1-3; D is undetermined. Per germline, CDR1 LGHDT and CDR2 YNNKEL (reference sequence). The CDR3 is made up of 12 amino acids. Trimming took off 2 bases at V and 6 bases at J, with 5 bases between the two ends. In DNA, the CDR3 is TGTGCCAGCAGCCAAACGGAAAACACCATATATTTT. Translated, it gives CASSQTENTIYF.

The rearrangement uses TRBV5-4 and TRBJ2-7, with 8 positions matching TRBD1. The CDR3 length is 14 residues. CDR1 SGHNT and CDR2 YYREEE come from the germline V gene (reference sequence). V shed 4 bases, J shed 7 bases, and the junction held 10 bases outside the gene matches. The CDR3 protein is CASSARDRMSEQYF. The CDR3 DNA follows: TGTGCCAGCAGCGCTCGGGACAGGATGTCTGAGCAGTACTTC.

The chain carries TRBV11-2 and TRBJ1-2; weak D call: TRBD1 (6 bases). This CDR3 is built from 15 residues. CDR1 is SGHAT and CDR2 is FQNNGV in the germline V gene. Trimming left V 0 bases short and J 4 bases short, with 12 bases between. CDR3 DNA: TGTGCCAGCAGCTTAGATCACCAGGGGTCCTATGGCTACACCTTC. It codes for CASSLDHQGSYGYTF.

The rearrangement links TRBV20-1 to TRBJ1-1, with D possibly being TRBD1 (5 bases). V was shortened by 3 bases and J by 0 bases, with 14 bases between the two germline ends. The CDR3 totals 15 residues. CDR1 and CDR2 (germline): DFQATT, SNEGSKA (reference sequence). The CDR3 region is CSASGAGRVNTEAFF. DNA for the CDR3: TGCAGTGCTAGTGGGGCAGGGAGGGTGAACACTGAAGCTTTCTTT.

This clone appeared a single time. The gene calls are TRBV12-5 and TRBJ2-7; 9 nucleotides match TRBD1. Germline V gives CDR1 LGHNT, CDR2 FRNRAP. Unmatched junction bases numbered 8, after V lost 0 bases and J lost 2 bases. The CDR3 extends over 17 amino acids. The CDR3 nucleotides read TGTGCTAGTGGTTTGGTACGGCATAGGGACAGGGCCTACGAGCAGTACTTC. Amino acid sequence: CASGLVRHRDRAYEQYF.

This chain joins TRBV6-2 or TRBV6-3 and TRBJ1-3; no clear D. Between the trimmed V and J ends, which lost 0 bases and 4 bases, there was a span of 7 bases. The CDR3 totals 14 residues. Germline loops: CDR1 MNHEY, CDR2 SVGEGT. The CDR3 nucleotides are TGTGCCAGCAGTTACTCTTCAGGAGGAAACACCATATATTTT. Translation: CASSYSSGGNTIYF.

This rearrangement joins TRBV30 to TRBJ2-5; D call uncertain. The germline V gene encodes CDR1 GTSNPN and CDR2 SVGIG (reference sequence). The CDR3 totals 14 residues. V was shortened by 0 bases and J by 4 bases, with 12 bases between the two germline ends. CDR3 bases: TGTGCCTGGAGTGTAAAAATAGGCGGAGAGACCCAGTACTTC. It encodes CAWSVKIGGETQYF.

The rearrangement joins TRBV11-1 to TRBJ2-6; either TRBD1 or TRBD2 may fit D (6 bases each). Germline CDR1 SGHAT, CDR2 FQDESV (reference sequence). The CDR3 loop spans 15 amino acids. The germline V and J ends were trimmed by 3 bases and 8 bases, with 14 bases remaining between them. This chain's CDR3 is CASSFSGGGTNVLTF. CDR3 nucleotide sequence: TGTGCCAGCAGCTTCTCTGGAGGGGGGACCAACGTCCTGACTTTC.

This chain joins TRBV6-5 and TRBJ2-7, with 8 nucleotides matching TRBD2. Germline values: CDR1 MNHEY, CDR2 SVGAGI. The CDR3 spans 12 residues. The junction had 2 bases not matched to a gene; V was cut back by 6 bases and J by 4 bases. Written as DNA, the CDR3 is TGTGCCAGCAGCGCGGGGGGTTACGAGCAGTACTTC. Its protein is CASSAGGYEQYF.

CDR3 region: CASSIDLEQAQRYIQYF. In nucleotides, the CDR3 is TGTGCCAGTAGTATAGATCTGGAACAGGCCCAACGGTACATTCAGTACTTC. The rearrangement joins TRBV19 to TRBJ2-4; D is perhaps TRBD1 (5 bases). This CDR3 has 17 residues. The ends were cut back, 0 bases at V and 8 bases at J, with 20 bases in the middle. Germline V gives CDR1 LNHDA, CDR2 SQIVND (reference sequence).

The chain couples TRBV15 to TRBJ1-2, with 10 bases that match TRBD1. This CDR3 has 15 residues. Germline CDR1 LNHNV, CDR2 YYDKDF (reference sequence). Losses at the gene ends were 2 bases for V and 6 bases for J; bases not matched to a gene: 6. In nucleotides, the CDR3 is TGTGCCACCAGCAGACTCGGGACAGGGGTGGATGGCTACACCTTC. Translating gives CATSRLGTGVDGYTF.

Notes on this clone: Other nucleotide sequences in the sample specify the same CDR3. The chain has TRBV30 and TRBJ1-5; 7 bases map to TRBD1. Germline V lookup: CDR1 GTSNPN, CDR2 SVGIG (reference sequence). The V and J ends lost 2 bases and 4 bases, in that order; junction bases with no gene match: 8. The CDR3 is made up of 15 amino acids. For the CDR3, the DNA is TGTGCCTGGAGTCCCCCGGGACAGATTAATCAGCCCCAGCATTTT. Encoded protein: CAWSPPGQINQPQHF.

The genes are TRBV7-7 and TRBJ2-1, with D possibly matching TRBD2 (6 bases). The germline CDR1 and CDR2 sequences are SSHAT and FNYEAQ (reference sequence). Deletions cut 5 bases from V and 9 bases from J, with 17 bases between. The CDR3 covers 14 residues. This CDR3 reads CASSASTRESEQFF. The CDR3 DNA is TGTGCCAGCAGCGCATCGACCCGGGAGAGTGAGCAGTTCTTC.

V is TRBV6-5 and J is TRBJ2-1, with 8 nucleotides matching TRBD2. Germline V gene sequence: CDR1 MNHEY, CDR2 SVGAGI. The trim removed 8 bases at V and 4 bases at J, leaving 10 bases unmatched. This CDR3 spans 15 amino acids. The CDR3 region is CASGDSRGGYNEQFF. The CDR3 DNA reads TGTGCCAGCGGAGATTCCCGGGGGGGTTACAATGAGCAGTTCTTC.

This sequence joins TRBV5-4 and TRBJ1-3, with TRBD1 matching 9 bases. This CDR3 contains 15 residues. V lost 4 bases and J lost 2; bases outside the gene matches: 4. Per germline, CDR1 SGHNT and CDR2 YYREEE (reference sequence). The CDR3 nucleotides read TGTGCCAGCAGCCTAGGGACAGGGACTGGAAACACCATATATTTT. It specifies CASSLGTGTGNTIYF.

The genes are TRBV5-1 and TRBJ2-5; D gene uncertain. Trimming took off 4 bases at V and 5 bases at J, with 15 bases between the two ends. Germline assignment: CDR1 SGHRS and CDR2 YFSETQ. The CDR3 runs to 14 residues. The CDR3 DNA reads as TGCGCCAGCAGCCGTGACTTCCGCATGGAGACCCAGTACTTC. Encoded protein: CASSRDFRMETQYF. The full variable domain, completed using reference TRBV5-1 and TRBJ2-5, is KAGVTQTPRYLIKTRGQQVTLSCSPISGHRSVSWYQQTPGQGLQFLFEYFSETQRNKGNFPGRFSGRQFSNSRSEMNVSTLELGDSALYLCASSRDFRMETQYFGPGTRLLVL.

In its sample, this clone was seen once. The chain uses TRBV28 and TRBJ1-5; 9 positions match TRBD1. The CDR3 is made up of 14 amino acids. The V segment lost 4 bases and the J segment 16 bases; nucleotides outside the gene matches: 14. CDR1 is MDHEN and CDR2 is SYDVKM in the germline V gene. The CDR3 sequence: CASSSSGTGIVEHF. CDR3 DNA: TGTGCCAGCAGTTCATCCGGGACAGGGATTGTTGAACATTTT.

In this sample, this clone turned up once. The chain carries TRBV5-6 and TRBJ1-1; 9 bases agree with TRBD1. V dropped 1 base and J dropped 3; count of bases not matched to a gene: 7. The CDR3 runs to 16 residues. Per the germline V gene, CDR1 is SGHDT and CDR2 is YYEEEE. The CDR3 DNA follows: TGTGCCAGCAGCTTGCTGGGACAGGGTGTGTACACTGAAGCTTTCTTT. It codes for CASSLLGQGVYTEAFF.

Here the CDR3 DNA reads TGTGCCAGCTCGCGGACGGCAGACTCTGGAAACACCATATATTTT. This encodes CASSRTADSGNTIYF. The gene calls are TRBV18 and TRBJ1-3; D gene ambiguous. V lost 6 bases to trimming and J lost 0 bases, with 12 bases between them. From germline, CDR1 is KGHSH and CDR2 LQKENI. The CDR3 has 15 amino acids.

The CDR3 loop is CAISQGVNTEAFF. CDR3 in DNA: TGTGCCATCAGCCAGGGAGTAAACACTGAAGCTTTCTTT. The chain has TRBV10-3 and TRBJ1-1; tentatively, D is TRBD1 (5 bases). Per the germline V gene, CDR1 is ENHRY and CDR2 is SYGVKD. This CDR3 comprises 13 residues. V lost 6 bases, J lost 2 bases, and 10 bases lay in between.

This clone appeared once. V is TRBV9 and J is TRBJ2-7, with TRBD1 identical over 9 bases. Looked up from germline, CDR1 is SGDLS and CDR2 is YYNGEE. Losses at the gene ends were 7 bases for V and 3 bases for J; bases not matched to a gene: 11. This CDR3 is 15 amino acids long. In DNA, the CDR3 is TGTGCCAGCGGTAGGAGGGACAGGGACAACTACGAGCAGTACTTC. It is translated as CASGRRDRDNYEQYF. The variable domain in full, completed from reference TRBV9 and TRBJ2-7, reads DSGVTQTPKHLITATGQRVTLRCSPRSGDLSVYWYQQSLDQGLQFLIQYYNGEERAKGNILERFSAQQFPDLHSELNLSSLELGDSALYFCASGRRDRDNYEQYFGPGTRLTVT.

In its sample, this clone was seen once. This chain joins TRBV24-1 and TRBJ1-5; 7 nucleotides match TRBD1. The ends lost 2 bases at V and 0 bases at J; junction bases unmatched: 6. The CDR3 runs to 17 residues. Germline lookup yields CDR1 KGHDR and CDR2 SFDVKD. DNA for the CDR3: TGTGCCACCAGTGATTCCGGCAGGGGGAATAGCAATCAGCCCCAGCATTTT. The encoded protein is CATSDSGRGNSNQPQHF.

The chain employs TRBV4-1 and TRBJ2-7, with D tentatively TRBD1 (5 bases). Germline V gene lookup returns CDR1 MGHRA and CDR2 YSYEKL. CDR3 length: 13 residues. Trimming removed 3 bases at V and 13 bases at J, with 19 bases between. CDR3 coding DNA: TGCGCCAGCAGCCACCACCCCGGGCAGGGTGAATACTTC. Its protein product is CASSHHPGQGEYF.

The rearrangement links TRBV27 to TRBJ1-4; D uncertain. Trimming cost V 2 bases and J 4 bases, with 5 bases left between them. This CDR3 comprises 13 residues. Germline-derived CDR1 and CDR2 are MNHEY and SMNVEV (reference sequence). CDR3 protein: CASSLGFNEKLFF. CDR3 nucleotides: TGTGCCAGCAGTTTAGGATTTAATGAAAAACTGTTTTTT. The whole variable domain, remainder taken from reference TRBV27 and TRBJ1-4, is EAQVTQNPRYLITVTGKKLTVTCSQNMNHEYMSWYRQDPGLGLRQIYYSMNVEVTDKGDVPEGYKVSRKEKRNFPLILESPSPNQTSLYFCASSLGFNEKLFFGSGTQLSVL.